Below are 26 T cell receptor beta chains sequenced from a single sample in a study of OX40 agonist ivuxolimab in advanced cancers. The assay was immunoSEQ multiplex PCR, and TCRdb's table has in-frame clones only and misses some. The top ten clones hold less than 0.85% of a sample with 70,000 or so clones, about four fifths of them seen once. The sequencing here drew on CD4+ or CD8+ T cells sorted from blood, taken in a trial of the OX40 agonist ivuxolimab. The source of these receptors is an adult with an advanced solid tumor such as melanoma, head and neck, liver or kidney cancer.

The CDR3 loop is CASSLTDRHQPQHF. The CDR3 DNA reads TGTGCCAGCAGCCTTACCGACAGACATCAGCCCCAGCATTTT. The rearrangement joins TRBV27 to TRBJ1-5; D possibly corresponds to TRBD1 (5 bases). The CDR3 is 14 residues long. The V and J ends lost 6 bases and 5 bases respectively, with 14 bases between them. Germline-derived CDR1 and CDR2 are MNHEY and SMNVEV (reference sequence).

The rearrangement joins TRBV5-6 to TRBJ1-5; 12 nucleotides align to TRBD1. This CDR3 has 17 amino acids. V dropped 0 bases and J dropped 3; count of bases not matched to a gene: 4. From germline, CDR1 is SGHDT and CDR2 YYEEEE. The CDR3 bases are TGTGCCAGCAGCTTGGCCGGGACAGGGGGCATCAATCAGCCCCAGCATTTT. Protein product: CASSLAGTGGINQPQHF.

The J gene is TRBJ2-2, the V gene TRBV6-5; 10 positions agree with TRBD1. J was trimmed by 7 bases and V by 4 bases; bases with no gene match: 9. Germline lookup yields CDR1 MNHEY and CDR2 SVGAGI. The CDR3 extends over 16 amino acids. CDR3 nucleotide sequence: TGTGCCAGCAGTTTCGCGACAGGGGGCTTTAGCGGGGAGCTGTTTTTT. It encodes CASSFATGGFSGELFF.

This chain links TRBV6-5 with TRBJ2-7; 12 bases match TRBD1. V was clipped by 6 bases and J by 3 bases; unmatched bases: 3. Germline loops: CDR1 MNHEY, CDR2 SVGAGI. The CDR3 has 14 amino acids. The CDR3 region has the DNA TGTGCCAGCAGGGGACAGGGGGCCTTCTACGAGCAGTACTTC. Translated, it gives CASRGQGAFYEQYF.

V usage is TRBV7-2 and J usage is TRBJ1-2; unclear D gene. Germline CDR1 and CDR2: SGHTA and FQGNSA. Trimming pared 5 bases from V and 8 bases from J, leaving 12 bases between. The CDR3 consists of 12 residues. CDR3: CASSPHLGGYTF. CDR3 sequence (DNA): TGTGCCAGCAGCCCCCACTTGGGAGGCTACACCTTC.

V gene TRBV11-3 combines with J gene TRBJ2-7; TRBD1 or TRBD2 may be the D gene (5 bases each). Germline CDR1 and CDR2: SGHNT and YENEEA. V dropped 2 bases and J dropped 4 bases, with 18 bases sitting between them. The CDR3 has 16 residues. The CDR3 spells CASSLRGTDRVYEQYF. The DNA for the CDR3 is TGTGCCAGCAGCTTACGAGGGACGGATCGGGTTTACGAGCAGTACTTC. Filled out from reference TRBV11-3 and TRBJ2-7, the complete variable domain reads EAGVVQSPRYKIIEKKQPVAFWCNPISGHNTLYWYLQNLGQGPELLIRYENEEAVDDSQLPKDRFSAERLKGVDSTLKIQPAELGDSAVYLCASSLRGTDRVYEQYFGPGTRLTVT.

This chain links TRBV2 with TRBJ1-3; 11 bases fit TRBD1. CDR1 and CDR2 (germline): SNHLY, FYNNEI. With 7 bases clipped from V and 3 bases from J, the junction kept 11 bases outside the gene matches. This CDR3 contains 17 residues. CDR3 nucleotides: TGTGCCAGCAAAAGGACAGGGGGCGAAATGAGTGGAAACACCATATATTTT. This encodes CASKRTGGEMSGNTIYF.

The J gene is TRBJ2-2, the V gene TRBV7-2; 11 nucleotides match TRBD2. Germline CDR1 and CDR2: SGHTA and FQGNSA. The J segment lost 0 bases and the V segment lost 5 bases, leaving 5 bases of the junction unmatched. The CDR3 sequence is 17 residues long. The CDR3 DNA sequence: TGTGCCAGCAGCCAAGAGGGACTAGCGGCGAACACCGGGGAGCTGTTTTTT. It translates to CASSQEGLAANTGELFF.

The chain carries TRBV30 and TRBJ1-4, with 8 positions matching TRBD1. The V segment lost 3 bases and the J segment 5 bases; nucleotides outside the gene matches: 8. The CDR3 totals 15 residues. The V gene's germline CDR1 is GTSNPN and CDR2 SVGIG (reference sequence). CDR3 bases: TGTGCCTGGAGCCCGGGACAGGTTGCAAATGAAAAACTGTTTTTT. It is translated as CAWSPGQVANEKLFF.

This chain connects TRBV23-1 to TRBJ2-6, with no clear D. TRBV23-1 is given ORF status, its function remaining uncertain. Deletions cut 7 bases from V and 0 bases from J, with 19 bases between. The CDR3 contains 18 residues. CDR3 DNA: TGCGCCAGCAATTCAGACAAGGCCCCGTACTCTGGGGCCAACGTCCTGACTTTC. Translated, it gives CASNSDKAPYSGANVLTF.

The J gene is TRBJ2-5, the V gene TRBV4-3, with TRBD2 identical over 15 bases. CDR3 length: 18 amino acids. V shed 1 base and J 4 bases; nucleotides not matched to a gene: 7. Germline V gene sequence: CDR1 LGHNA, CDR2 YSLEER. CDR3 sequence: CASSQGGLAGGQGETQYF. The CDR3 coding sequence is TGCGCCAGCAGCCAAGGGGGACTAGCGGGGGGCCAGGGAGAGACCCAGTACTTC.

The J gene is TRBJ2-6, the V gene TRBV5-1, with a possible D match to TRBD1 (5 bases). CDR1 and CDR2 from the germline V gene are SGHRS and YFSETQ. Trimming left V 4 bases short and J 3 bases short, with 11 bases between. The CDR3 length is 15 residues. CDR3 bases: TGCGCCAGCAGCCCACAGGTTGGTGGGGCCAACGTCCTGACTTTC. Translation gives CASSPQVGGANVLTF.

The J gene is TRBJ2-7, the V gene TRBV30, with D perhaps TRBD1 or TRBD2 (6 bases each). CDR3 length equals 13 residues. Trimming removed 0 bases from V and 7 bases from J, with 13 bases in between. Germline loops: CDR1 GTSNPN, CDR2 SVGIG (reference sequence). The CDR3 sequence is CAWSVGGAGEQYF. DNA for the CDR3: TGTGCCTGGAGTGTTGGGGGCGCGGGGGAGCAGTACTTC. The variable domain in full, completed from reference TRBV30 and TRBJ2-7, reads SQTIHQWPATLVQPVGSPLSLECTVEGTSNPNLYWYRQAAGRGLQLLFYSVGIGQISSEVPQNLSASRPQDRQFILSSKKLLLSDSGFYLCAWSVGGAGEQYFGPGTRLTVT.

V is TRBV27 and J is TRBJ2-7, with a possible D match to TRBD2 (7 bases). The CDR3 spans 15 residues. Germline CDR1 reads MNHEY; CDR2 reads SMNVEV (reference sequence). V gave up 4 bases and J gave up 5 bases, with 18 bases separating them. CDR3 protein: CASSWVTGGGHEQYF. The CDR3, as DNA: TGTGCCAGCAGTTGGGTGACAGGCGGGGGCCACGAGCAGTACTTC.

The chain carries TRBV29-1 and TRBJ2-1, with TRBD2 matching over 11 bases. Unmatched junction bases numbered 6, after V lost 4 bases and J lost 4 bases. Germline CDR1 SQVTM, CDR2 ANQGSEA. The CDR3 contains 15 residues. CDR3 coding DNA: TGCAGCGTTGTCTCCGGGACTAGCGGATACAATGAGCAGTTCTTC. Amino acid sequence: CSVVSGTSGYNEQFF.

Comments on this clone: The junction and the germline gene differ at one end; a read error may be behind it. The genes are TRBV5-1 and TRBJ1-1, with a weak D call TRBD1 (5 bases). The CDR3 has 15 amino acids. Per germline, CDR1 SGHRS and CDR2 YFSETQ. The CDR3 loop reads CASNLGDGMNTEAFF. The CDR3 DNA reads as TGCGCCAGCAACTTGGGGGACGGCATGAACACTGAAGCTTTCTTT.

The chain couples TRBV6-6 to TRBJ1-2; tentative D call: TRBD1 (5 bases). Germline V gene sequence: CDR1 MNHNY, CDR2 SVGAGI (reference sequence). Trimming removed 6 bases at V and 8 bases at J, with 16 bases between. This CDR3 has 13 residues. The CDR3 DNA sequence: TGTGCCAGCAGCCGCGGGACTGAGAGGGGCTACACCTTC. It encodes CASSRGTERGYTF.

This clone came up a few times. The chain links TRBV19 to TRBJ2-3, with TRBD1 matching 9 bases. The germline V gene has CDR1 LNHDA and CDR2 SQIVND (reference sequence). The V and J ends lost 5 bases and 8 bases, in that order; junction bases with no gene match: 14. The CDR3 is 16 amino acids. CDR3 sequence reads: CASSPLRDRVEGTQYF. The CDR3 DNA sequence: TGTGCCAGTAGTCCTCTCCGGGACAGGGTAGAGGGTACGCAGTATTTT.

This sequence joins TRBV19 and TRBJ2-7; 9 bases are shared with TRBD1. The V gene end was trimmed by 9 bases and the J gene end by 4 bases; junction bases not matched to a gene: 10. Germline CDR1 and CDR2: LNHDA and SQIVND (reference sequence). The CDR3 is 14 amino acids. The CDR3: CASSTKGQGYEQYF. CDR3 in DNA: TGTGCCAGCTCCACTAAGGGACAGGGTTACGAGCAGTACTTC.

V gene TRBV4-3 combines with J gene TRBJ2-5; 8 bases fit TRBD1. Germline assignment: CDR1 LGHNA and CDR2 YSLEER. V lost 1 base and J lost 5; bases outside the gene matches: 3. The CDR3 sequence is 14 residues long. This chain's CDR3 is CASSQGQGSETQYF. The CDR3 DNA follows: TGCGCCAGCAGCCAAGGACAGGGGAGCGAGACCCAGTACTTC.

The gene calls are TRBV19 and TRBJ2-1; a possible D gene is TRBD1 (6 bases). Germline CDR1 is LNHDA and CDR2 is SQIVND (reference sequence). Trimming removed 7 bases from V and 0 bases from J, with 16 bases in between. The length of the CDR3 is 16 residues. The CDR3 is CASIPSDRSSYNEQFF. The CDR3 DNA reads TGTGCCAGTATCCCATCCGACAGGAGCTCCTACAATGAGCAGTTCTTC.

This clone was observed a single time. The identical CDR3 is also encoded by other nucleotide sequences in the sample. The chain employs TRBV7-3 and TRBJ2-3; a possible D gene is TRBD1 (6 bases). Germline CDR1 and CDR2: SGHTA and FQGTGA. Trimming cost V 0 bases and J 3 bases, with 7 bases left between them. There are 14 residues in the CDR3. Here the CDR3 DNA reads TGTGCCAGCAGCTTAACTCAGGGGACAGATACGCAGTATTTT. This translates into CASSLTQGTDTQYF.

The genes are TRBV2 and TRBJ2-7, with 12 bases lining up with TRBD2. Germline V gene sequence: CDR1 SNHLY, CDR2 FYNNEI. Trimming at V came to 4 bases and at J to 0 bases, leaving 1 base not matched to a gene. The length of the CDR3 is 15 residues. As DNA, the CDR3 is TGTGCCAGCAGTGGGGGACTAGCGGGCTCCTACGAGCAGTACTTC. Its protein is CASSGGLAGSYEQYF.

The rearrangement joins TRBV5-1 to TRBJ2-5; 10 bases map to TRBD2. V was pared by 2 bases and J by 5 bases, with 9 bases of the junction left unmatched. From germline, CDR1 is SGHRS and CDR2 YFSETQ. There are 16 residues in the CDR3. The CDR3 sequence is CASSLRASGSLETQYF. The DNA of the CDR3 is TGCGCCAGCAGCTTAAGGGCTAGCGGGAGTCTGGAGACCCAGTACTTC.

In this sample, this clone turned up a few times. V gene TRBV19 combines with J gene TRBJ1-1; D uncertain. V gave up 2 bases and J gave up 3 bases, with 7 bases separating them. This CDR3 has 13 amino acids. CDR1 and CDR2 (germline): LNHDA, SQIVND (reference sequence). CDR3 protein: CASSIQRDTEAFF. The CDR3 coding sequence is TGTGCCAGTAGTATACAGAGGGACACTGAAGCTTTCTTT.

The chain employs TRBV7-9 and TRBJ2-2, with 7 positions matching TRBD1. Germline lookup yields CDR1 SEHNR and CDR2 FQNEAQ (reference sequence). The V and J ends lost 0 bases and 6 bases, in that order; junction bases with no gene match: 4. The CDR3 extends over 15 amino acids. The DNA of the CDR3 is TGTGCCAGCAGCTTAGCTACAGGGGTTGCCGGGGAGCTGTTTTTT. This gives the protein CASSLATGVAGELFF.